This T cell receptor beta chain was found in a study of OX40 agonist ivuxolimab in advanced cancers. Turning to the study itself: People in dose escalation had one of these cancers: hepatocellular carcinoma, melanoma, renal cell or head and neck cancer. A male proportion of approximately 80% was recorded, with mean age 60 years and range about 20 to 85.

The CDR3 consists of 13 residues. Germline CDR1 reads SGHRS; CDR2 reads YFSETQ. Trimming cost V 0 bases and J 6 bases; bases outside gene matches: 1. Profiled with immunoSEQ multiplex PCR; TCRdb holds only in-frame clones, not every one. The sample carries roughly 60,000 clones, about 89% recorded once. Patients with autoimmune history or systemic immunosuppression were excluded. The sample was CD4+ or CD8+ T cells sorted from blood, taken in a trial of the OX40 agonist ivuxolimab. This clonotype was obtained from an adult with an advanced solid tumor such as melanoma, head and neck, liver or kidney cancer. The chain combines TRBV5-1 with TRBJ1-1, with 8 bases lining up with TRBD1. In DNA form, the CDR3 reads TGCGCCAGCAGCTTGGAGGGACAGGCTGAAGCTTTCTTT. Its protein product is CASSLEGQAEAFF.